The rows below give T cell receptor beta chains drawn from one sample of a study of blood T cell repertoires in COVID-19. TCRdb's copy holds only in-frame clones and misses some; the assay was immunoSEQ multiplex PCR. The profile shows approximately 320,000 clones, roughly nine tenths of them singletons. Sequencing was carried out using peripheral blood. Source of these receptors: a woman in her 30s with COVID-19, enrolled during active disease. Both conserved end residues are part of each CDR3. D genes are given only for firm matches. Clone size is given for some rows only: seen once, a few or many times, or a class if the clone is expanded.

CASSPPVVRGLTEAFF,TGTGCCAGCTCACCACCGGTAGTCAGGGGGCTCACTGAAGCTTTCTTT,TRBJ1-1,-,TRBD1,TRBV18
CAIRGQEQNEKLFF,TGTGCCATCCGAGGACAGGAGCAAAATGAAAAACTGTTTTTT,TRBJ1-4,-,TRBD1,TRBV10-3
CASSSGDRRLIPNEQFF,TGCGCCAGCAGCTCCGGAGACCGGCGGTTAATCCCAAATGAGCAGTTCTTC,TRBJ2-1,-,-,TRBV5-1
CASSLWTTEQFF,TGTGCCAGCAGCTTGTGGACAACTGAGCAGTTCTTC,TRBJ2-1,once,-,TRBV5-4
CASSLSGGTSTDTQYF,TGTGCCAGCAGTTTATCGGGGGGGACGAGCACAGATACGCAGTATTTT,TRBJ2-3,-,TRBD2,TRBV27
CASSPRTGSQETQYF,TGTGCCAGCAGCCCCCGGACAGGGAGTCAGGAGACCCAGTACTTC,TRBJ2-5,-,TRBD1,TRBV7-2
CASSYSRISGNTIYF,TGTGCCAGCAGTTACTCCCGTATCTCTGGAAACACCATATATTTT,TRBJ1-3,-,-,TRBV6-5
CASRTGGVVTEAFF,TGTGCCAGCCGGACAGGGGGGGTTGTCACTGAAGCTTTCTTT,TRBJ1-1,few,TRBD1,TRBV11-2
CAWYSGNTIYF,TGTGCCTGGTACTCTGGAAACACCATATATTTT,TRBJ1-3,-,-,TRBV30
CASSYQGSSYEQYF,TGTGCCAGCAGTTATCAGGGAAGCTCCTACGAGCAGTACTTC,TRBJ2-7,-,-,TRBV6-5
CASSSQGFEQYF,TGTGCCAGCAGCTCGCAGGGTTTCGAGCAGTACTTC,TRBJ2-7,-,-,TRBV7-8
CASSLGLAGKIGTDTQYF,TGCGCCAGCAGCTTGGGGCTAGCGGGGAAGATAGGCACAGATACGCAGTATTTT,TRBJ2-3,-,TRBD2,TRBV5-1
CASSTDRYYGYTF,TGTGCCAGCAGCACGGACAGGTACTATGGCTACACCTTC,TRBJ1-2,-,TRBD1,TRBV7-9
CSVGISGGAGTQYF,TGCAGCGTTGGGATTAGCGGGGGGGCAGGGACCCAGTACTTC,TRBJ2-5,-,TRBD2,TRBV29-1
CASSPRQVQETQYF,TGTGCCAGCAGTCCCCGACAGGTTCAAGAGACCCAGTACTTC,TRBJ2-5,-,-,TRBV27
CAISGGLSPEQYF,TGTGCCATCAGTGGGGGACTTAGCCCCGAGCAGTACTTC,TRBJ2-7,-,-,TRBV10-3